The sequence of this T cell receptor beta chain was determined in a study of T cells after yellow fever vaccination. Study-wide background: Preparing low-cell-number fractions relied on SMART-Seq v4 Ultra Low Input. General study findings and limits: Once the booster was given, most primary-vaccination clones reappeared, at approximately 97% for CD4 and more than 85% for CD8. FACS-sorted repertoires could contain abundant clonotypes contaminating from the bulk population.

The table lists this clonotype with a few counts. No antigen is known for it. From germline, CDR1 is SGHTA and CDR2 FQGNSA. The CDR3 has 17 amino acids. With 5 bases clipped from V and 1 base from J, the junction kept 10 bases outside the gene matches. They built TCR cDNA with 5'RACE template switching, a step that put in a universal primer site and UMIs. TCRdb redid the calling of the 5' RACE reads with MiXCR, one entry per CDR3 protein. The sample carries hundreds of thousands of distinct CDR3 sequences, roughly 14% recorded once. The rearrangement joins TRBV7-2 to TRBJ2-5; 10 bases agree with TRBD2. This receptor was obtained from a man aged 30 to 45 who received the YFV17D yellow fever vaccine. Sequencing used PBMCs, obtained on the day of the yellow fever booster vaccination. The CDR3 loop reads CASSAKTLAGAQETQYF. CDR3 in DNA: TGTGCCAGCAGCGCAAAGACCCTAGCGGGGGCCCAAGAGACCCAGTACTTC.